These 9 T cell receptor beta chains originate from one sample sequenced in a study of blood T cell repertoires in COVID-19. This table comes from immunoSEQ multiplex PCR, and its TCRdb copy is limited to in-frame clones, with some not included. The sample has more than 250,000 clones, about 83% seen once. Sequencing input: peripheral blood. These receptors were collected from a woman between 45 and 60 years old with acute or convalescent COVID-19.

This CDR3 is CASSLQGMGEAFF. DNA of the CDR3: TGTGCCAGCAGCTTACAGGGAATGGGCGAGGCTTTCTTT. The V and J genes are TRBV7-2 and TRBJ1-1, with D perhaps matching TRBD1 (5 bases). V was clipped by 2 bases and J by 11 bases, with 15 bases between them. This CDR3 comprises 13 residues. The germline gives CDR1 SGHTA, CDR2 FQGNSA. Variable domain in full (rest from reference TRBV7-2 and TRBJ1-1): GAGVSQSPSNKVTEKGKDVELRCDPISGHTALYWYRQSLGQGLEFLIYFQGNSAPDKSGLPSDRFSAERTGGSVSTLTIQRTQQEDSAVYLCASSLQGMGEAFFGQGTRLTVV.

The sample holds one count of this clone. The V and J genes are TRBV6-5 and TRBJ1-1; D remains unclear. Germline V gene sequence: CDR1 MNHEY, CDR2 SVGAGI. Trimming took 6 bases from V and 0 from J, leaving 11 bases between them. This CDR3 has 14 amino acids. The CDR3, as DNA: TGTGCCAGCAGCCCGGGATTTCTGAACACTGAAGCTTTCTTT. Translated, it gives CASSPGFLNTEAFF.

This clone was seen more than once but under ten times. V is TRBV2 and J is TRBJ2-2; TRBD1 is a possible D gene (7 bases). CDR1 is SNHLY, CDR2 FYNNEI, per germline. V lost 6 bases and J 4 bases, leaving 12 bases between the germline ends. The CDR3 consists of 14 residues. In DNA form, the CDR3 reads TGTGCCAGCAGAAACAGGGGAGGCACCGGGGAGCTGTTTTTT. The encoded protein is CASRNRGGTGELFF.

V is TRBV27 and J is TRBJ1-6, with a weak D call TRBD1 (5 bases). This CDR3 contains 12 residues. Trimming removed 8 bases at V and 10 bases at J, with 12 bases between. Looked up from germline, CDR1 is MNHEY and CDR2 is SMNVEV (reference sequence). DNA for the CDR3: TGTGCCAGCGGAAGGGGCGGCTCACCCCTCCACTTT. This translates into CASGRGGSPLHF.

The chain employs TRBV7-9 and TRBJ1-1; TRBD1 aligns across 9 bases. Germline V gene lookup returns CDR1 SEHNR and CDR2 FQNEAQ (reference sequence). CDR3 size: 16 residues. The junction had 10 bases not matched to a gene; V was cut back by 8 bases and J by 0 bases. DNA of the CDR3: TGTGCCAGCCGGACAGGGGAGGCGGGGGTGAACACTGAAGCTTTCTTT. Protein product: CASRTGEAGVNTEAFF.

The genes are TRBV9 and TRBJ1-2; the D gene is possibly TRBD1 (5 bases). The CDR3 has 14 residues. V was clipped by 3 bases and J by 5 bases, with 14 bases between them. Germline V gene data show CDR1 as SGDLS and CDR2 as YYNGEE. DNA for the CDR3: TGTGCCAGCAGCGGCCCCGGGACTGCTTATGGCTACACCTTC. It encodes CASSGPGTAYGYTF.

The chain uses TRBV19 and TRBJ2-7; 8 bases line up with TRBD1. The CDR3 consists of 14 residues. Germline V gene sequence: CDR1 LNHDA, CDR2 SQIVND (reference sequence). Unmatched junction bases numbered 5, after V lost 4 bases and J lost 3 bases. The CDR3 spells CASSTKTGGYEQYF. For the CDR3, the DNA is TGTGCCAGTAGTACCAAAACAGGGGGCTACGAGCAGTACTTC.

This clone was seen a single time. This rearrangement joins TRBV3-1 (or the pseudogene TRBV3-2) to TRBJ1-3, with TRBD1 matching 9 bases. The CDR3 loop spans 15 amino acids. Germline loops: CDR1 LGHDT, CDR2 YNNKEL (reference sequence). V shed 5 bases and J 7 bases; nucleotides not matched to a gene: 9. The CDR3 loop is CASSYLGTGSNTIYF. The CDR3 coding sequence is TGTGCCAGCAGCTACTTAGGGACAGGGTCCAACACCATATATTTT.

CDR3 sequence: CATSPGRGGTGELFF. The CDR3 DNA is TGTGCCACCAGCCCTGGCCGGGGGGGGACCGGGGAGCTGTTTTTT. V is TRBV15 and J is TRBJ2-2; TRBD2 aligns across 8 bases. Germline assignment: CDR1 LNHNV and CDR2 YYDKDF (reference sequence). The junction had 7 bases not matched to a gene; V was cut back by 5 bases and J by 5 bases. The CDR3 loop spans 15 amino acids.